The 26 T cell receptor beta chains below all came from one sample that was sequenced in a study of shared T cell receptors in the human thymus. Assay used: immunoSEQ multiplex PCR; TCRdb lists only in-frame clones, some missing. The data show approximately 68,000 clones, about 95% seen once. Sequencing was done on a sample of thymocytes. These receptors came from a human donor.

This chain links TRBV7-2 with TRBJ2-5; 8 nucleotides agree with TRBD2. The CDR3 is made up of 15 amino acids. CDR1 SGHTA and CDR2 FQGNSA come from the germline V gene. Trimming removed 7 bases from V and 0 bases from J; junction bases left unmatched: 7. CDR3 in DNA: TGTGCCAGCAAGACGGGACTAGGAGACCAAGAGACCCAGTACTTC. This encodes CASKTGLGDQETQYF.

The genes are TRBV4-1 and TRBJ2-2; possibly TRBD2 for D (5 bases). The V end was cut by 7 bases, the J end by 2 bases, with 8 bases between. The CDR3 runs 13 residues. CDR1 is MGHRA and CDR2 is YSYEKL in the germline V gene. The CDR3 sequence: CASNGVNTGELFF. CDR3 DNA: TGCGCCAGCAACGGGGTAAACACCGGGGAGCTGTTTTTT.

The J gene is TRBJ1-4, the V gene TRBV29-1; possibly TRBD1 for D (5 bases). The V gene's germline CDR1 is SQVTM and CDR2 ANQGSEA. The CDR3 runs 13 residues. V lost 5 bases and J 4 bases, leaving 11 bases between the germline ends. The CDR3 DNA reads TGCAGCGTTAAGGGACTGGATAATGAAAAACTGTTTTTT. Translated, it gives CSVKGLDNEKLFF.

This chain links TRBV12-5 with TRBJ1-1, with TRBD1 identical over 7 bases. There are 16 residues in the CDR3. Germline CDR1 is LGHNT and CDR2 is FRNRAP. With V trimmed by 1 base and J by 4 bases, 9 bases remained unmatched. The CDR3 loop reads CASGLALTGAVTEAFF. The DNA for the CDR3 is TGTGCTAGTGGTTTGGCCCTAACAGGGGCTGTCACTGAAGCTTTCTTT.

V and J are TRBV27 and TRBJ2-7; D may be TRBD1 (5 bases). Trimming removed 7 bases from V and 7 bases from J, with 26 bases in between. The CDR3 totals 16 residues. The germline gives CDR1 MNHEY, CDR2 SMNVEV (reference sequence). The CDR3 region is CASKRGLPSYPIEQYF. The DNA of the CDR3 is TGTGCCAGCAAAAGGGGCTTACCTTCATATCCTATTGAGCAGTACTTC.

The chain employs TRBV7-9 and TRBJ1-1; 10 positions agree with TRBD1. The V and J ends lost 5 bases and 5 bases, in that order; junction bases with no gene match: 8. The germline CDR1 and CDR2 sequences are SEHNR and FQNEAQ (reference sequence). The CDR3 has 15 residues. Here the CDR3 reads CASSHPDRGRTEAFF. CDR3 bases: TGTGCCAGCAGCCACCCGGACAGGGGGAGAACTGAAGCTTTCTTT.

The rearrangement uses TRBV19 and TRBJ2-5, with 7 bases that match TRBD1. This CDR3 comprises 15 residues. Germline V gene sequence: CDR1 LNHDA, CDR2 SQIVND (reference sequence). Trimming at V came to 6 bases and at J to 3 bases, leaving 10 bases not matched to a gene. The CDR3 DNA sequence: TGTGCCAGTAGGAATAAGGGGGCGGCGGAAGAGACCCAGTACTTC. This gives the protein CASRNKGAAEETQYF. The complete variable domain, with remaining parts taken from reference TRBV19 and TRBJ2-5, reads DGGITQSPKYLFRKEGQNVTLSCEQNLNHDAMYWYRQDPGQGLRLIYYSQIVNDFQKGDIAEGYSVSREKKESFPLTVTSAQKNPTAFYLCASRNKGAAEETQYFGPGTRLLVL.

J is TRBJ2-7 and V is TRBV9; possibly TRBD2 for D (6 bases). The germline V gene has CDR1 SGDLS and CDR2 YYNGEE. This CDR3 is built from 13 residues. The V gene lost 4 bases and the J gene lost 5 bases, with 13 bases spanning the gap. CDR3 DNA sequence: TGTGCCAGCAGCTCCGTTGGGGGGAACGAGCAGTACTTC. Encoded protein: CASSSVGGNEQYF.

The CDR3 reads CASSIWDRDDGYTF. DNA of the CDR3: TGTGCCAGCAGCATATGGGACAGGGATGATGGCTACACCTTC. The chain recombines TRBV7-9 with TRBJ1-2; TRBD1 aligns across 9 bases. Germline CDR1 is SEHNR and CDR2 is FQNEAQ (reference sequence). The CDR3 loop spans 14 amino acids. V shed 5 bases and J 6 bases; nucleotides not matched to a gene: 7.

Details on this clone: Germline is not matched at one junction end, which may reflect a read error. The identical CDR3 is also encoded by other nucleotide sequences in the sample. V usage is TRBV5-4 and J usage is TRBJ2-7; possibly TRBD1 for D (6 bases). This CDR3 is 16 amino acids long. Germline assignment: CDR1 SGHNT and CDR2 YYREEE (reference sequence). CDR3 region: CASSLGQELLPYEQYF. DNA for the CDR3: TGTGCCAGCAGCTTGGGACAGGAACTCCTTCCCTACGAACAGTACTTC.

This chain connects TRBV7-6 to TRBJ2-2; D not certain. Germline CDR1 SGHVS, CDR2 FNYEAQ. The V and J ends lost 8 bases and 5 bases respectively, with 18 bases between them. The CDR3 runs 15 residues. CDR3 coding DNA: TGTGCCAGCGCCCACGGGCCCCAGCCTACCGGGGAGCTGTTTTTT. It translates to CASAHGPQPTGELFF.

J is TRBJ2-1 and V is TRBV5-1, with TRBD1 matching 11 bases. After removal of 5 bases from V and 6 bases from J, the junction contained 10 bases not matched to a gene. The CDR3 is 16 residues long. Germline V gene lookup returns CDR1 SGHRS and CDR2 YFSETQ. In DNA form, the CDR3 reads TGCGCCAGCAGGGGAGCTCCGGGACAGGGGGGCAATGAGCAGTTCTTC. Encoded protein: CASRGAPGQGGNEQFF.

As to this clone: Likely a read error: the CDR3 ends without its conserved phenylalanine or tryptophan. The chain combines TRBV29-1 with TRBJ1-2, with 8 bases fitting TRBD1. Germline V gene sequence: CDR1 SQVTM, CDR2 ANQGSEA. The length of the CDR3 is 13 residues. Unmatched junction bases numbered 8, after V lost 7 bases and J lost 4 bases. The CDR3 region has the DNA TGCAGCGCCGAAGGACAGGGTGGCTATGGCTACACCCTC. This sequence encodes CSAEGQGGYGYTL.

The chain uses TRBV6-5 and TRBJ2-5, with 8 bases fitting TRBD1. Per the germline V gene, CDR1 is MNHEY and CDR2 is SVGAGI. The CDR3 length is 15 residues. V lost 5 bases, J lost 5 bases, and 10 bases stayed unmatched. The CDR3 region is CASSGRDRQTETQYF. The CDR3 bases are TGTGCCAGCAGTGGACGGGACAGGCAGACGGAGACCCAGTACTTC.

The chain's CDR3 is CASSQILRTDTQYF. DNA for the CDR3: TGCGCCAGCAGCCAAATCCTACGCACAGATACGCAGTATTTT. The chain carries TRBV4-1 and TRBJ2-3, with D unresolved. This CDR3 is built from 14 residues. Trimming took 2 bases from V and 1 from J, leaving 7 bases between them. CDR1 MGHRA and CDR2 YSYEKL come from the germline V gene.

The chain links TRBV7-2 to TRBJ1-1, with TRBD1 matching over 7 bases. Germline trimming cut 4 bases from V and 5 bases from J; bases unmatched to any gene: 7. The length of the CDR3 is 14 residues. CDR1 SGHTA and CDR2 FQGNSA come from the germline V gene. CDR3 amino acids: CASSSDREVTEAFF. For the CDR3, the DNA is TGTGCCAGCAGCTCCGACAGGGAGGTAACTGAAGCTTTCTTT.

This chain links TRBV5-5 with TRBJ1-5; D might be TRBD1 (6 bases). Germline V gives CDR1 SGHKS, CDR2 YYEKEE (reference sequence). Deletions cut 4 bases from V and 4 bases from J, with 15 bases between. CDR3 length: 15 residues. CDR3 in amino acids: CASSPTGRGNQPQHF. The CDR3 DNA sequence: TGTGCCAGCAGCCCCACCGGCAGGGGTAATCAGCCCCAGCATTTT.

The gene calls are TRBV5-8 and TRBJ1-1; 9 bases are a match to TRBD1. The germline CDR1 and CDR2 sequences are SGHTS and YDEGEE. This CDR3 has 16 amino acids. The J segment lost 1 base and the V segment lost 3 bases, leaving 7 bases of the junction unmatched. CDR3 loop: CASSSGDREANTEAFF. The CDR3 nucleotides read TGTGCCAGCAGCTCAGGGGACAGGGAGGCGAACACTGAAGCTTTCTTT.

This clone has a single count. This rearrangement joins TRBV12-5 to TRBJ1-3; D is uncertain. The CDR3 is 12 amino acids. The V end was cut by 2 bases, the J end by 4 bases, with 3 bases between. Germline CDR1 LGHNT, CDR2 FRNRAP. The CDR3 bases are TGTGCTAGTGGTTTGAGGGGAAACACCATATATTTT. Residues: CASGLRGNTIYF.

The V gene is TRBV7-9, the J gene TRBJ2-2, with 7 bases that match TRBD1. Germline CDR1 is SEHNR and CDR2 is FQNEAQ (reference sequence). The ends lost 5 bases at V and 7 bases at J; junction bases unmatched: 10. CDR3 length: 15 residues. The CDR3 here is CASSQSLQGSGELFF. The CDR3 bases are TGTGCCAGCAGCCAAAGTTTACAGGGGAGCGGGGAGCTGTTTTTT.

J is TRBJ2-1 and V is TRBV2; 10 bases are shared with TRBD2. The CDR3 loop spans 14 amino acids. V shed 11 bases and J 0 bases; nucleotides not matched to a gene: 4. Germline V gene sequence: CDR1 SNHLY, CDR2 FYNNEI. CDR3 residues: CAGERGGSYNEQFF. The CDR3 region has the DNA TGTGCCGGTGAGCGGGGGGGCTCCTACAATGAGCAGTTCTTC.

CDR3 loop: CASSWPDRRWYETQYF. The CDR3 region has the DNA TGCGCCAGCAGCTGGCCGGACAGACGGTGGTATGAGACCCAGTACTTC. V and J are TRBV5-1 and TRBJ2-5; tentative D call: TRBD1 (6 bases). The CDR3 has 16 amino acids. V was clipped by 3 bases and J by 5 bases, with 20 bases between them. Germline V gene data show CDR1 as SGHRS and CDR2 as YFSETQ.

The rearrangement joins TRBV6-6 to TRBJ1-1; D gene unclear. This CDR3 has 12 residues. CDR1 MNHNY and CDR2 SVGAGI come from the germline V gene (reference sequence). Trimming removed 6 bases at V and 3 bases at J, with 8 bases between. In DNA form, the CDR3 reads TGTGCCAGCAGATACGGTCACACTGAAGCTTTCTTT. Translation gives CASRYGHTEAFF.

The V gene is TRBV18, the J gene TRBJ2-5, with TRBD2 matching over 8 bases. The J call may be mistaken, given a closer DNA end match to TRBJ2-7. Germline V CDR1 and CDR2: KGHSH, LQKENI. The CDR3 is 16 residues long. The CDR3 reads CASSSNGRGSSYEQYF. In DNA, the CDR3 is TGTGCCAGCTCATCAAACGGGAGGGGTAGCTCCTACGAGCAGTACTTC.

CDR3 amino acids: CASSLEQTGGASGANVLTF. The CDR3 nucleotides read TGCGCCAGCAGCTTGGAACAGACAGGGGGCGCTTCTGGGGCCAACGTCCTGACTTTC. This chain joins TRBV5-1 and TRBJ2-6, with 10 nucleotides matching TRBD1. The V gene end was trimmed by 0 bases and the J gene end by 1 base; junction bases not matched to a gene: 7. The CDR3 extends over 19 amino acids. CDR1 is SGHRS and CDR2 is YFSETQ in the germline V gene.

The table lists this clone with a count of one. The genes are TRBV28 and TRBJ1-5; 8 bases match TRBD1. The V gene end was trimmed by 6 bases and the J gene end by 4 bases; junction bases not matched to a gene: 17. The CDR3 runs 18 residues. Germline V lookup: CDR1 MDHEN, CDR2 SYDVKM. As DNA, the CDR3 is TGTGCCAGCAGACAACCCTGGACAGGGAATAGGGGTAATCAGCCCCAGCATTTT. Its translation: CASRQPWTGNRGNQPQHF.